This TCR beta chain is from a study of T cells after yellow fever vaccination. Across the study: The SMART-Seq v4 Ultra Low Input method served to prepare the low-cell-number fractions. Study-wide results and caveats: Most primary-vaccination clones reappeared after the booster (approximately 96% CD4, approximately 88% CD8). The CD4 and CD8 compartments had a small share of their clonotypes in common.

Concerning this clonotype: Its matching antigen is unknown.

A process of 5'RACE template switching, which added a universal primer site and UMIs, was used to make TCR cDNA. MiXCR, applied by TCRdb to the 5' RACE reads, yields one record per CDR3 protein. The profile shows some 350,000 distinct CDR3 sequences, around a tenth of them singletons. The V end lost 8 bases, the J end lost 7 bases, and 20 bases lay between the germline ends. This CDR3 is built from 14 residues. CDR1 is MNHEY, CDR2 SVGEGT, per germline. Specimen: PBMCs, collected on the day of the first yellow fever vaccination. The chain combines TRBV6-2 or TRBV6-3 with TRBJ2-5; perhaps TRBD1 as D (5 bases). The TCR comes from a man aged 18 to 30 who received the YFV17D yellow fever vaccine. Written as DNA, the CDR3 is TGTGCCAGCTCCATAAGGGGTATGGACGCGACCCAGTACTTC. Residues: CASSIRGMDATQYF.